This T cell receptor beta chain was profiled in a study of blood T cell repertoires in COVID-19 (dated by TCRdb to 2018 to 2020). Study-level background: The collaborator samples originated in the United States, Italy and Spain and spanned the acute and convalescent phases of COVID-19. The prospective study material was composed of cDNA or gDNA derived from T cells, B-cell-depleted T cells, or PBMCs. Deeply sampled blood TCRbeta repertoires from subjects exposed to, actively infected with, or recovered from COVID-19 were included in the dataset. A freely available public database, intended as a resource for researchers studying the immune response to SARS-CoV-2, is where the repertoires were released. Samples were obtained from the ongoing ImmuneRACE study (first 160 participants) and from some 1,200 subjects provided by 6 global collaborators. Sample metadata almost always included a de-identified subject ID, COVID-19 status, age in years and sex. Where HLA class I and class II types were available, the types were taken from metadata supplied by the sample provider, not from assay-based typing. Overall study outcomes, separate from this receptor: How much clinical and demographic metadata was included differed by source and by participant, and the metadata was provided uncurated.

Samples from volunteer blood donors who had recovered from COVID-19 were contributed by a second Seattle source. Whole blood was collected in K2EDTA tubes by collaborating institutions according to the institutions' own protocols. For TCRbeta analysis, collaborators shipped samples in one of three forms: frozen whole blood, isolated PBMCs, or DNA extracted from either of those sample types. The immunoSEQ Assay, a bias-controlled multiplex PCR, was used to amplify TCRbeta CDR3 regions from genomic DNA. As for how the authors treated the data: Within the assay, amplification of reference gene primers was used to estimate how many nucleated cells each sample contained. To quantify the absolute abundance of each unique TCRbeta CDR3 rearrangement, sequence reads were collapsed and filtered. For each sample, productive Simpson clonality was calculated as the square root of Simpson's diversity index over productive rearrangements. TCRdb obtained this table from immuneACCESS and retained in-frame rearrangements with V and J assigned. These tables miss some clones; where compared with another copy, unresolved V genes account for less than half of the shortfall, and the remainder is unexplained. Clone size and the V and J calls come from that table; the DNA yielded D and trimming. The sample table lists hundreds of thousands of clones, approximately 87% of them with a count of one. Together, the top ten hold less than 1.6% of the sample.

Looking up the germline V gene (reference sequence) yields CDR1 SEHNR and CDR2 FQNEAQ. The CDR3 numbers 14 residues from cysteine through phenylalanine. The DNA shown is the 42-base CDR3, in frame from base 1. V drops 2 bases and J drops 4 bases, leaving 11 bases in between. Turning to this clone: There is no known antigen for this receptor. No base quality information exists; no much larger clone differs at one position.

The sample was peripheral blood. This receptor was identified in a woman in her thirties or forties who had recovered from COVID-19. In this chain, TRBV7-9 is recombined with TRBJ1-2, and possibly TRBD1, on 5 matching bases. The nucleotides are TGTGCCAGCAGCTTATCAGGGACTTTCTATGGCTACACCTTC. Its protein product is CASSLSGTFYGYTF.